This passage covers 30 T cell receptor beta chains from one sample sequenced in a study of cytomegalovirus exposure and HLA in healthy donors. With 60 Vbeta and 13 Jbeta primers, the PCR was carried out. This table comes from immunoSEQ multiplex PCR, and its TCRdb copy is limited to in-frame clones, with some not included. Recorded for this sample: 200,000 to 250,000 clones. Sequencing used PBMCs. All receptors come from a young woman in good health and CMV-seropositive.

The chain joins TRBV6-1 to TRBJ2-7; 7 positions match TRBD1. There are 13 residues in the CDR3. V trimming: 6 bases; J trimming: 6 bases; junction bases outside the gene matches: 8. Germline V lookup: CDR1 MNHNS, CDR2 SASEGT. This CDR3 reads CASSVTGVAEQYF. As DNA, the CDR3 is TGTGCCAGCAGCGTCACAGGGGTGGCCGAGCAGTACTTC.

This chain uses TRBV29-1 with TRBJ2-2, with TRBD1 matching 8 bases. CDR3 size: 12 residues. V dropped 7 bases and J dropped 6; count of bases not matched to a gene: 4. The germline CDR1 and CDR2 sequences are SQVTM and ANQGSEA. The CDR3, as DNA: TGCAGCGCCAGGGGGCGCCCCGGGGAGCTGTTTTTT. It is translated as CSARGRPGELFF.

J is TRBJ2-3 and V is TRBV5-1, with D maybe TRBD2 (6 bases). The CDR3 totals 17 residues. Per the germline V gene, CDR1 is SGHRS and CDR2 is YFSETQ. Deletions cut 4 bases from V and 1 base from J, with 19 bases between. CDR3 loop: CASSPTIIPGGTDTQYF. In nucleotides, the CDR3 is TGCGCCAGCAGCCCTACCATTATCCCGGGGGGCACAGATACGCAGTATTTT.

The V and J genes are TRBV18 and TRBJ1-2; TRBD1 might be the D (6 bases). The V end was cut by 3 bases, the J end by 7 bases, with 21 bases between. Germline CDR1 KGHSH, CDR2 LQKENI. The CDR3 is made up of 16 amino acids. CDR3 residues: CASSPGANSLLGGYTF. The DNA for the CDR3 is TGTGCCAGCTCACCGGGGGCGAATTCCCTCCTCGGTGGCTACACCTTC.

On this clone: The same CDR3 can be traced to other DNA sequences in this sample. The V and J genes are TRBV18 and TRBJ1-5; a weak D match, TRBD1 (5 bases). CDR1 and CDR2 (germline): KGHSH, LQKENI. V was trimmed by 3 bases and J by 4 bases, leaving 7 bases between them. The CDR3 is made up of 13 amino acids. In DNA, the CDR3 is TGTGCCAGCTCACCTGGGGGGAATCAGCCCCAGCATTTT. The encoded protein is CASSPGGNQPQHF.

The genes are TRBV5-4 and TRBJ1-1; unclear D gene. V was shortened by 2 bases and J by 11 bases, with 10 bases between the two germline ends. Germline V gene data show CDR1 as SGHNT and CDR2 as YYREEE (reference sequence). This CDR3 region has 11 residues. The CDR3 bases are TGTGCCAGCAGCTTAGAAGAGAAGGCTTTCTTT. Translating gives CASSLEEKAFF.

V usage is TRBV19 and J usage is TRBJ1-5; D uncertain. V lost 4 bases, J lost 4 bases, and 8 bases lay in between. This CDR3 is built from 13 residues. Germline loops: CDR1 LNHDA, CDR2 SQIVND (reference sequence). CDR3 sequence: CASSTSRNQPQHF. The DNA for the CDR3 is TGTGCCAGTAGTACCTCCAGAAATCAGCCCCAGCATTTT.

The CDR3 region is CASSDFLGGFDNSPLHF. The CDR3 region has the DNA TGTGCCAGCAGCGATTTTTTGGGGGGATTCGATAATTCACCCCTCCACTTT. The gene calls are TRBV7-9 and TRBJ1-6; D may be TRBD1 (5 bases). The V gene's germline CDR1 is SEHNR and CDR2 FQNEAQ (reference sequence). The CDR3 contains 17 residues. Trimming pared 5 bases from V and 5 bases from J, leaving 19 bases between.

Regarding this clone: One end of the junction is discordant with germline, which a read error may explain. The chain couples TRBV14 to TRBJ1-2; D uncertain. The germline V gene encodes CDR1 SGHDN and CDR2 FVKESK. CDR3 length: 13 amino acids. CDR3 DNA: TGTGCCAGCAGCCAAGAGGTGAACTATGGCCACACCTTC. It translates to CASSQEVNYGHTF.

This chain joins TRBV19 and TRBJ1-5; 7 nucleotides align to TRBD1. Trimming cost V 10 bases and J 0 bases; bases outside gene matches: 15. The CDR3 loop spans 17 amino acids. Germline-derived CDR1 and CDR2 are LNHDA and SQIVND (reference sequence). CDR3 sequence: CATQGDRRTHSNQPQHF. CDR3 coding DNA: TGTGCCACTCAAGGGGACAGACGAACCCATAGCAATCAGCCCCAGCATTTT.

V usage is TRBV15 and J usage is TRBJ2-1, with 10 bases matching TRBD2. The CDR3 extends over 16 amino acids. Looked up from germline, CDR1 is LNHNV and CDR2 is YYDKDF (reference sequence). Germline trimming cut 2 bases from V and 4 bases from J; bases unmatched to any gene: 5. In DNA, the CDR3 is TGTGCCACCAGCAGACGATGGACTAGCGGTTACAATGAGCAGTTCTTC. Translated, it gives CATSRRWTSGYNEQFF.

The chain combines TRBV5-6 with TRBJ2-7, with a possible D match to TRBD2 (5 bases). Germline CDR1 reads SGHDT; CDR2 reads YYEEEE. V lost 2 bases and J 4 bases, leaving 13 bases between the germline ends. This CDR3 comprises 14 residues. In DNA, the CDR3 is TGTGCCAGCAGCTTCCGGGATCCTTCGTACGAGCAGTACTTC. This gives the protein CASSFRDPSYEQYF.

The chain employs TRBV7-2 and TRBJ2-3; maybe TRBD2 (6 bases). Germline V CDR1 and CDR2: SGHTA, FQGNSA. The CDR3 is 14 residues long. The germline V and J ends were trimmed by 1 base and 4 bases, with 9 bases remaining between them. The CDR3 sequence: CASSLVAGSDTQYF. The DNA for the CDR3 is TGTGCCAGCAGCTTAGTTGCGGGGTCAGATACGCAGTATTTT.

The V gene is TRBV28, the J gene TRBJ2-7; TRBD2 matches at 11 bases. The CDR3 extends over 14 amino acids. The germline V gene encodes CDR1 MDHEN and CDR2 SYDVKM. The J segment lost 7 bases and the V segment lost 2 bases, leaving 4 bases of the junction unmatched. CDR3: CASSLGASGGEQYF. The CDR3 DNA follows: TGTGCCAGCAGTTTAGGGGCTAGCGGGGGGGAGCAGTACTTC.

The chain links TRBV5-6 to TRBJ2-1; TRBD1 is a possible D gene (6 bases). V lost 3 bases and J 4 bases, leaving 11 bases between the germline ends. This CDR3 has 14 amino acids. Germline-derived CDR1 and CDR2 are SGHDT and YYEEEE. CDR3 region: CASSWKDSYNEQFF. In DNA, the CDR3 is TGTGCCAGCAGCTGGAAGGACAGTTACAATGAGCAGTTCTTC.

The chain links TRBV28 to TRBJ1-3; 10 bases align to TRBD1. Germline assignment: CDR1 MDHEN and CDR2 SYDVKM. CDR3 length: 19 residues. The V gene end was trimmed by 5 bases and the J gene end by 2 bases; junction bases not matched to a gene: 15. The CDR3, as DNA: TGTGCCAGCAGTCGCGCGGGGACAGGGGATGAGGTAGCTGGAAACACCATATATTTT. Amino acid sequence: CASSRAGTGDEVAGNTIYF. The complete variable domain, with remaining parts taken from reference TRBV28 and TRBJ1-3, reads DVKVTQSSRYLVKRTGEKVFLECVQDMDHENMFWYRQDPGLGLRLIYFSYDVKMKEKGDIPEGYSVSREKKERFSLILESASTNQTSMYLCASSRAGTGDEVAGNTIYFGEGSWLTVV.

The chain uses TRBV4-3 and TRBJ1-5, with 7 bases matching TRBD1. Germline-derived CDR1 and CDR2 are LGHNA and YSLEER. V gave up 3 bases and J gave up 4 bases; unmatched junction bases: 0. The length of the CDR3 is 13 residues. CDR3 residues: CASSQTGNQPQHF. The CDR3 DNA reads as TGCGCCAGCAGCCAGACAGGGAATCAGCCCCAGCATTTT.

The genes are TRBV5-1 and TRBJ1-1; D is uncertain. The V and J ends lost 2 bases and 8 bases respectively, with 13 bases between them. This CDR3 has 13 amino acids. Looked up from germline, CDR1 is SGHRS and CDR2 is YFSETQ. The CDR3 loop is CASSLGGPREAFF. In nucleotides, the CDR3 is TGCGCCAGCAGCTTAGGAGGCCCAAGAGAAGCTTTCTTT.

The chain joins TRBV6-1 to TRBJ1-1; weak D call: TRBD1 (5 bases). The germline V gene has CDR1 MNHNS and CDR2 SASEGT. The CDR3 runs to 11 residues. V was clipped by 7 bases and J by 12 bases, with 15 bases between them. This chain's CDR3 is CASMGGTDPFF. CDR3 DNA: TGTGCCAGCATGGGGGGGACGGATCCTTTCTTT.

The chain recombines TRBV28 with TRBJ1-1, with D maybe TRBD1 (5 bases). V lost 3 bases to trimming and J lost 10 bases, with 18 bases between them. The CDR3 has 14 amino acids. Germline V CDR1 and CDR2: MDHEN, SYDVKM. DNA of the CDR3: TGTGCCAGCAGTTTGGGGGAGGAGATCCCGGTAGCTTTCTTT. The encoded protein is CASSLGEEIPVAFF.

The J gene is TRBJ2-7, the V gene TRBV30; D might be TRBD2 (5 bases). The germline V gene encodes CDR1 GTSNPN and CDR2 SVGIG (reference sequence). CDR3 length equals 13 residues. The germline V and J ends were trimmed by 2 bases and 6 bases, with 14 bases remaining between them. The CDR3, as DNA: TGTGCCTGGAGTACGGGCCCCAGCGGCGAGCAGTACTTC. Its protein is CAWSTGPSGEQYF.

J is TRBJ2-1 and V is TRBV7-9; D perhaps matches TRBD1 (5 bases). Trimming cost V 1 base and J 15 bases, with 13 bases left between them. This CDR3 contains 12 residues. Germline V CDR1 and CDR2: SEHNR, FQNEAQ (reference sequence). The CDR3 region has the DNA TGTGCCAGCAGCTTAGGACAGACTGTTGGGTTCTTC. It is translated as CASSLGQTVGFF.

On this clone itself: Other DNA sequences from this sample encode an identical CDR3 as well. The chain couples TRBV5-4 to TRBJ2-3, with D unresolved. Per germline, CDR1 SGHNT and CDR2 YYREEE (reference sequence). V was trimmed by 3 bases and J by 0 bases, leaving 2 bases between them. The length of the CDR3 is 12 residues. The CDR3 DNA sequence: TGTGCCAGCAGCTCTAGCACAGATACGCAGTATTTT. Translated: CASSSSTDTQYF.

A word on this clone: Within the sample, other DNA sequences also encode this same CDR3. CDR3 bases: TGCAGCGCCAGAAGACAGGGTTCCCGCACAGATACGCAGTATTTT. It is translated as CSARRQGSRTDTQYF. The rearrangement uses TRBV29-1 and TRBJ2-3, with 7 bases lining up with TRBD1. The CDR3 totals 15 residues. V gave up 7 bases and J gave up 1 base; unmatched junction bases: 11. Germline V gene data show CDR1 as SQVTM and CDR2 as ANQGSEA.

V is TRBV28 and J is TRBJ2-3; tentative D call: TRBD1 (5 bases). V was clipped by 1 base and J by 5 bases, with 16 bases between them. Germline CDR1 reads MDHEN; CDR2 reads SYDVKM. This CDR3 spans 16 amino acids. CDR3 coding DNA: TGTGCCAGCAGTTTATATAGGGGTTATGCTGGAGATACGCAGTATTTT. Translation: CASSLYRGYAGDTQYF.

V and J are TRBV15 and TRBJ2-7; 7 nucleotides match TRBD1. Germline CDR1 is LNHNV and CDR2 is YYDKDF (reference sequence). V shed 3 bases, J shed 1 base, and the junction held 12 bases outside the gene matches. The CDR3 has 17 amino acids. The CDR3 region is CATSSSSGTAMSYEQYF. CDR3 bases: TGTGCCACCAGCAGTTCCTCCGGGACAGCGATGTCCTACGAGCAGTACTTC.

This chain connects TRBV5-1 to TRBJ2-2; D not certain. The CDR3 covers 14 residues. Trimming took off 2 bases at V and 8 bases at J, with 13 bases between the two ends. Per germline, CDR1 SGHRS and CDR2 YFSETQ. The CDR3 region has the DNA TGCGCCAGCAGCTTTCTCCCGCCGCAGGGGGAGCTGTTTTTT. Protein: CASSFLPPQGELFF. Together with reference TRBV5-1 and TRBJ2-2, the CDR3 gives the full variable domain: KAGVTQTPRYLIKTRGQQVTLSCSPISGHRSVSWYQQTPGQGLQFLFEYFSETQRNKGNFPGRFSGRQFSNSRSEMNVSTLELGDSALYLCASSFLPPQGELFFGEGSRLTVL.

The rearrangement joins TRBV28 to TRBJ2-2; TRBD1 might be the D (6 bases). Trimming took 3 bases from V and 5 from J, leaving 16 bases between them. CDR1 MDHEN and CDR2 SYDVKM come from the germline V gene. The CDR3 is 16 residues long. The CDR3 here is CASSFLDRLPTGELFF. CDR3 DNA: TGTGCCAGCAGTTTCCTGGACAGATTACCTACCGGGGAGCTGTTTTTT.

The CDR3 loop is CAIFGQYDTDTQYF. CDR3 bases: TGTGCCATCTTCGGACAGTATGACACAGATACGCAGTATTTT. V usage is TRBV6-1 and J usage is TRBJ2-3, with a weak D call TRBD1 (6 bases). Trimming shortened V by 10 bases and J by 2 bases, and 16 bases separated the two germline ends. The CDR3 has 14 amino acids. From germline, CDR1 is MNHNS and CDR2 SASEGT.

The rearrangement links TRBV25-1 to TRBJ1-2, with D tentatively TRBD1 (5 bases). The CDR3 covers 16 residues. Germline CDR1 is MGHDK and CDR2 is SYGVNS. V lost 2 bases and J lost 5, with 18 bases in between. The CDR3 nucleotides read TGTGCCAGCAGTGAACTAAATGTGATGGGGCGGTATGGCTACACCTTC. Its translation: CASSELNVMGRYGYTF.